This is a list of T cell receptor beta chains from one sample in a study of cytomegalovirus exposure and HLA in healthy donors. Libraries were prepared by immunoSEQ multiplex PCR; TCRdb keeps only in-frame clonotypes and omits some of them. Its clone listing holds 30,000 to 35,000 clones. Input material: PBMCs. Receptors originate from a woman between 40 and 50 years old in good health and CMV-seropositive. CDR3s leave out the opening cysteine and the closing phenylalanine or tryptophan.

CDR3 protein: ASSPDRNYGYT
V gene: TRBV18
J gene: TRBJ1-2

CDR3 protein: ASSDQQGRTQY
V gene: TRBV27
J gene: TRBJ2-3

CDR3 protein: ATSRVGGHSPLH
V gene: TRBV15
J gene: TRBJ1-6

CDR3 protein: ASSIGWGQGALSNQPQH
V gene: TRBV19
J gene: TRBJ1-5

CDR3 protein: ASSPTFLEQY
V gene: TRBV2
J gene: TRBJ2-7

CDR3 protein: ASSPGTPDNEQF
V gene: TRBV6-1
J gene: TRBJ2-1

CDR3 protein: ARSEREEQY
V gene: TRBV2
J gene: TRBJ2-7

CDR3 protein: ASSVVREAPSYEQY
V gene: TRBV9
J gene: TRBJ2-7

CDR3 protein: AWSGRGGSYNEQF
V gene: TRBV30
J gene: TRBJ2-1

CDR3 protein: ASSVARTSGTDTQY
V gene: TRBV9
J gene: TRBJ2-3

CDR3 protein: ASSQDRQRWF
V gene: TRBV4-1
J gene: TRBJ2-1

CDR3 protein: ASSVGFWREKNEQY
V gene: TRBV9
J gene: TRBJ2-7

CDR3 protein: ASSEWTANTGELF
V gene: TRBV9
J gene: TRBJ2-2

CDR3 protein: ASSLSTTSGRADTQY
V gene: TRBV28
J gene: TRBJ2-3

CDR3 protein: ASSEFAGSSLEQY
V gene: TRBV6-1
J gene: TRBJ2-7

CDR3 protein: ASSRRRNEKLF
V gene: TRBV5-6
J gene: TRBJ1-4

CDR3 protein: ASSQVRGEQF
V gene: TRBV4-3
J gene: TRBJ2-1

CDR3 protein: ASSFRGNTGELF
V gene: TRBV7-9
J gene: TRBJ2-2

CDR3 protein: AWSPGQRYQPQH
V gene: TRBV30
J gene: TRBJ1-5

CDR3 protein: AWSVSGLEETQY
V gene: TRBV30
J gene: TRBJ2-5

CDR3 protein: ASSLRWQQF
V gene: TRBV28
J gene: TRBJ2-1

CDR3 protein: SVALGDYGYT
V gene: TRBV29-1
J gene: TRBJ1-2

CDR3 protein: ASSLGLAGENEQF
V gene: TRBV27
J gene: TRBJ2-1

CDR3 protein: ASSLTRPYYNEQF
V gene: TRBV27
J gene: TRBJ2-1

CDR3 protein: ASSPTGNYGYT
V gene: TRBV27
J gene: TRBJ1-2

CDR3 protein: ASSLSGVGETQY
V gene: TRBV27
J gene: TRBJ2-5

CDR3 protein: ASSLVTGGLNEQF
V gene: TRBV7-6
J gene: TRBJ2-1

CDR3 protein: ASSDPAGRQPQH
V gene: TRBV6-1
J gene: TRBJ1-5

CDR3 protein: ASSQGAGEAF
V gene: TRBV4-2
J gene: TRBJ1-1

CDR3 protein: ASSRQDRTDKQY
V gene: TRBV4-1
J gene: TRBJ2-3

CDR3 protein: ASSVGVSGRTDTQY
V gene: TRBV7-3
J gene: TRBJ2-3

CDR3 protein: ASSPNTGELF
V gene: TRBV27
J gene: TRBJ2-2

CDR3 protein: AWTLSAGFYTDGQF
V gene: TRBV30
J gene: TRBJ2-1

CDR3 protein: SVGAGGKNIQY
V gene: TRBV29-1
J gene: TRBJ2-4

CDR3 protein: AGSGQGASEQY
V gene: TRBV19
J gene: TRBJ2-7

CDR3 protein: ASTSDGSSGANVLT
V gene: TRBV28
J gene: TRBJ2-6

CDR3 protein: AISESAGSTNTGELF
V gene: TRBV10-3
J gene: TRBJ2-2

CDR3 protein: ASSENRVGGNEQF
V gene: TRBV10-2
J gene: TRBJ2-1